The source of this TCR beta chain is a study of T cells in Graves' hyperthyroidism and ophthalmopathy (dated by TCRdb to between 2018 and 2020). Turning to the overall study: Peripheral blood samples were taken at the time of initial diagnosis, prior to any treatment. To identify TCR V-J signatures that set the groups apart, the researchers used a discovery cohort of 100 patients, made up of under 45 with Graves' ophthalmopathy and about 59 with stable Graves' hyperthyroidism. An independent validation cohort of about 20 hyperthyroidism patients and about 16 patients who later progressed to ophthalmopathy tested prospective prediction of ophthalmopathy. The approximately 100 discovery patients were divided at random into training and test sets in a 7:3 ratio. In addition, the study compared T-cell repertoires in thyroid tissue and in blood from about six Graves' hyperthyroidism patients. After blood sampling, hyperthyroidism patients were treated with methimazole at a starting dose of 30 mg daily, and ophthalmopathy patients were treated with high-dose intravenous methylprednisolone. TCR Vbeta CDR3 sequencing of 130 to 150 peripheral blood samples (43 ophthalmopathy, 75 hyperthyroidism and roughly 17 progressor patients) is reported in the paper. Study-wide conclusions, independent of this receptor: A 13 V-J signature model separated ophthalmopathy from stable hyperthyroidism, with 87.88% sensitivity and 81.08% specificity in cross-validation and 80%/75% in testing. No statistical method was used to fix the sample size in advance, and group allocation was not hidden from the investigators. In validation, progression to ophthalmopathy was predicted by the model with 65% to 71% sensitivity and approximately 78% specificity, a median of approximately 6.5 months before onset. Blood samples also contained most of the expanded thyroid clonotypes (frequency above 0.001), which suggests that blood repertoires may reflect thyroid immune responses.

Graves' hyperthyroidism was defined as stable when no progression to ophthalmopathy occurred over 18 months of follow-up. Hyperthyroidism patients were newly diagnosed, had a disease duration of under 2 months, and were aged 18 to 65 years. The study excluded patients with uncontrolled infections, other autoimmune diseases, pregnancy or lactation. Clinical symptoms, serum thyroxine and TRAb, thyroid ultrasound, and orbital computed tomography formed the basis for the diagnoses. PBMCs were isolated from about 9.2 ml of fresh peripheral blood by Ficoll-Paque density gradient centrifugation. Total RNA was extracted using Trizol reagent, and RNA quality was assessed on an Agilent 2100 Bioanalyzer. Amplification of TCR beta CDR3 regions was carried out from RNA transcripts. A first-round RT-PCR of the TCR CDR3 used the HTBI primer set with the Qiagen OneStep RT-PCR kit. A second multiplex PCR round built the libraries, followed by size selection and purification. Paired-end sequencing of the libraries was performed with 100 bp reads on an Illumina HiSeq2000. In the paper's pipeline: Raw data were processed with SOAPnuke, discarding reads with adapters, uncalled bases, mean Phred below 15, or no exact constant-primer or identifier match. COPE v1.2.5 was used to merge the high-quality paired reads, and each unique nucleotide sequence was defined as a clonotype. MiTCR v1.1 was used to align the clonotypes against IMGT TRBV, TRBD and TRBJ reference segments. Only V-J combinations with frequency above 0.0001, covering 99.2% of repertoires, were analysed. A TCS score was defined as the ratio of F50 (clonal expansion) to E x V (chaos), with BLOSUM62-based TCRdist applied between CDR3 peptides within each V-J. Welch's t-statistics and random forest reduced around 510 V-J features to roughly 13, which were used in a naive Bayes classifier (R e1071). TCRdb passed the public sequencing reads through fastp at Q25 and MiXCR, retaining productive beta sequences. Each record represents a unique CDR3 protein, reported with the most common genes and DNA among its rows. TCRdb's processing, not the authors', yielded these V and J calls. This sample gives about 400,000 distinct CDR3 sequences in total; approximately 15% of them show up just once. The top ten clones comprise over 25% of the sample.

This clonotype was observed many times. The antigen this receptor binds is unknown. The sample holds no much larger clone one base away, and base qualities are not on file. CDR1 and CDR2, per the germline V gene, are SGHRS and YFSETQ. V sheds 0 bases and J sheds 0 bases, leaving 9 bases between their ends. The cysteine opens and the phenylalanine closes a CDR3 of 15 amino acids. Kept here is only the CDR3 DNA, which spans 45 bases and is read in frame from base 1. The sequenced material came from blood. Here the chain combines TRBV5-1 and TRBJ1-1; the D gene cannot be named for sure. This clonotype was sampled from a woman aged 30 to 39 with Graves' hyperthyroidism. This receptor has the CDR3 CASSLVAGMNTEAFF. The bases read TGCGCCAGCAGCTTGGTGGCCGGAATGAACACTGAAGCTTTCTTT.